This T cell receptor (beta chain) was found in a study of shared clonotypes between healthy human individuals (dated by TCRdb to 2019 to 2021). In the study overall: The cohort comprised two women and a few men aged 18 to 49 years. Per donor, leukapheresis produced somewhere between about 0.9 and 9.5 billion PBMCs. To estimate repertoire size and how much clonotypes are shared between individuals, the study performed deep sequencing of blood TCR repertoires from 4 to 6 healthy adults. To increase sequencing depth and limit assay-specific biases, TCR repertoire library preparation and sequencing were carried out by different laboratories using diverse techniques. For each donor, three plates each were used for CD4 naive and CD4 memory, two plates were used for CD8 naive, and one plate was used for CD8 memory. Summary of the overall study and its limitations: Estimated clonotype richness was generally larger for naive than for memory subsets. The genetic and exposure-history diversity represented was limited by the small number of donors. Only blood was sampled, and tissue TCR repertoires likely differ from those in blood. Approximately 4.8% of naive CD4, 3.5% of naive CD8, roughly 2.4% of memory CD4, and around 0.4% of memory CD8 clonotypes were shared across several donors. Based on pairwise subsampling, the degree of clonotype sharing among donors was expected to be affected by sequencing depth. Even with the large sequencing depth, rarefaction of the sorted-subset datasets indicated that sequencing was incomplete. Compared with non-shared clonotypes, the clonotypes found in all four sorted-subset donors had higher generation probabilities.

CD8 naive samples consisted of CD45RO-negative cells that were positively selected for CCR7, yielding a CD45RA+CCR7+ population without TemRA cells. The donors were healthy, HIV-negative adults with no recently reported acute infections or vaccinations. Only Caucasian adults living in Nashville, Tennessee, USA were represented among the donors. Blood was collected by leukapheresis, and PBMCs were isolated by Ficoll-Histopaque density gradient centrifugation and then cryopreserved in liquid nitrogen vapor phase. Purity and quantity of every magnetically sorted T cell population were checked by analytical flow cytometry. Genomic DNA was isolated from each sorted fraction and quantified by UV absorbance on a Nanodrop 2000c. Using the deep immunoSEQ assay, TCR CDR3 regions were amplified from genomic DNA by multiplex PCR. Extracted genomic DNA from each cell subset was spread evenly across all wells of several immunoSEQ 96-well plates, with each plate serving as a replicate. For sorted subsets, roughly 200 ng of genomic DNA, equivalent to some 30,000 T cell genomes, went into each replicate PCR. Purified libraries were measured with a Qubit 3.0 fluorometer, size-checked on a Bioanalyzer 2100, and measured again with the KAPA Library Quantification kit. Every immunoSEQ 96-well plate was sequenced on a dedicated single-read 150-cycle Illumina NextSeq 550 flow cell. Turning to the authors' computational methods: Because the immunoSEQ output held only junctional sequences and lacked quality scores, the filtering could not match the filtering applied to full-length reads. Sequences were annotated with PyIR, a Python wrapper for IgBLAST v1.9, and V/J genes and CDR3 were assigned using IMGT germline references. Reads with weak V/J assignments (E-value above 1e-6), missing CDR3, stop codons, out-of-frame junctions, or ambiguous translated residues were removed. V3J clonotypes were defined as sequences sharing an identical inferred V gene, J gene, and CDR3 amino acid sequence. Percentage overlap between repertoires was computed as shared unique clonotypes divided by the size of the smaller repertoire. RTK rarefaction, the Chao1 estimator, and Recon v2.1 estimates of unobserved clonotypes were used to assess repertoire richness. For all TCRbeta clonotypes obtained by the gDNA method from a few donors, generation probabilities were computed with OLGA. TCRdb retrieved this table from immuneACCESS and kept in-frame rearrangements only. Not all clones are present; in checked studies, unresolved V genes account for under half, and no reason is known for the remainder. V, J and clone size are those of that table, while D and trimming were read from the DNA. This sample is represented by 750,000 to 1,000,000 clones; 90% to 95% of them were singletons. Nearly 25% of the sample is taken by the ten largest.

The CDR3 sequence holds 14 residues, the cysteine and phenylalanine included. Left in the record is the CDR3 DNA by itself, 42 bases read in frame from the first base. V is clipped by 4 bases and J by 1 base, and the sequence between their germline boundaries is 9 bases long. CDR1 and CDR2, looked up from the germline V gene, are MGHRA and YSYEKL. Regarding this clone: It lacks a known antigen. Per-base quality was not reported, and no clone a single base away is much larger than it.

The receptor chain draws on TRBV4-1 and TRBJ2-3; the D gene cannot be resolved reliably. The specimen sequenced was naive CD8+ T cells sorted from blood. The sample's cell subset or site label, in plain terms: CD45RA+CCR7+. This clonotype was sampled from a man aged 30 to 45 in good health. The CDR3 reads as follows: CASSPRAGTDTQYF. The DNA reads as follows: TGCGCCAGCAGCCCCCGGGCAGGCACAGATACGCAGTATTTT.